These T cell receptor beta chains were read from a single sample in a study of cytomegalovirus exposure and HLA in healthy donors. Method: immunoSEQ multiplex PCR; TCRdb's copy keeps in-frame clones and lacks some. The table records about 270,000 clones, roughly two thirds of them present only once. The sequencing input was PBMCs. The source of these receptors is a female donor in good health and CMV-seronegative. Each CDR3 is given without its conserved first and last residue. Clone size is shown for a subset of rows, as once, few, many or a class of expanded clone.

-	TRBV7-2	TRBJ2-1	ASSLGLAYEQF
-	TRBV7-2	TRBJ1-2	ASSLDRGNYGYT
-	TRBV29-1	TRBJ1-2	SVERWDGYT
-	TRBV11-3	TRBJ1-1	ASSSAKTGNTEAF
-	TRBV25-1	TRBJ1-5	ASRGDSNQPQH
few	TRBV28	TRBJ2-5	ASTTQLAGLETQY
-	TRBV18	TRBJ1-2	ASSPSAGNYGYT
-	TRBV6-5	TRBJ2-7	ASSEGLAEGEQY
-	TRBV13	TRBJ2-1	ASSSRGAGEQF
-	TRBV20-1	TRBJ1-2	SARGAGYT
-	TRBV29-1	TRBJ2-7	SALTSTSGRSSYEQY
-	TRBV7-2	TRBJ2-1	ASSFTRRNEQF
-	TRBV7-9	TRBJ1-2	ASSGRDAYGYT
once	TRBV4-2	TRBJ2-3	ASSQAGASGSNTDTQY
-	TRBV5-1	TRBJ2-3	ASSPVSGGPSTDTQY
-	TRBV18	TRBJ2-7	ASSPPGSGRYYEQY
-	TRBV6-6	TRBJ2-5	ASSYGRPTQETQY
few	TRBV9	TRBJ1-2	ASSARFTGLEGYT
-	TRBV7-6	TRBJ2-3	ASSLGNGGDTQY
-	TRBV18	TRBJ2-3	ASSLLQGTSQSTDTQY
-	TRBV5-1	TRBJ1-1	ASGDRGDTEAF
-	TRBV9	TRBJ1-2	ASSFTGGYGYT
-	TRBV5-6	TRBJ1-2	ASSGERNYGYT
once	TRBV4-2	TRBJ2-2	ASSQGLDTGELF
few	TRBV5-1	TRBJ2-3	ASSLVSGRTDTQY
-	TRBV4-2	TRBJ2-7	ASSQELTREGRNEQY
-	TRBV2	TRBJ2-2	ASTRGDRTRGELL
few	TRBV30	TRBJ2-2	AWSSGLADTGELF
-	TRBV11-3	TRBJ1-2	ASSPRAGFSYGYT
few	TRBV5-1	TRBJ1-2	ASSLNYRDHYGYT
-	TRBV19	TRBJ1-1	ASRPQVGTEAF
-	TRBV28	TRBJ2-5	ASSLSGSGSLETQY
-	TRBV5-6	TRBJ2-7	ASAVVGGLAGAGPEQY